Shown below are 3 T cell receptor beta chains from a single sample sequenced in a study of T-cell memory formation after mild COVID-19. A single record per CDR3 protein comes from TCRdb applying MiXCR to the 5' RACE reads. In the table there are some 490,000 distinct CDR3 sequences, roughly 18% of which are singletons. Sequenced sample: PBMCs or a T cell subset sorted from them (not recorded which). The receptors come from an adult woman who had mild COVID-19 (a few samples of this study predate the infection). Cell type and time point are not known.

In its sample, this clonotype was seen a few times. The chain has TRBV7-3 and TRBJ1-2; maybe TRBD1 (6 bases). The CDR3 runs to 15 residues. Trimming removed 3 bases from V and 8 bases from J, with 19 bases in between. Germline V gene data show CDR1 as SGHTA and CDR2 as FQGTGA. CDR3 coding DNA: TGTGCCAGCAGCTTTAAAGCCCGGGGGCCGTCCGGCTACACCTTC. This sequence encodes CASSFKARGPSGYTF.

Only a few counts were recorded for this clonotype. This chain links TRBV19 with TRBJ2-1, with a tentative D call TRBD2 (6 bases). The CDR3 has 14 amino acids. Trimming stripped 5 bases from V and 7 bases from J, with 15 bases between. Germline lookup yields CDR1 LNHDA and CDR2 SQIVND (reference sequence). CDR3 sequence (DNA): TGTGCCAGTAGTTACGGGGGAACCCTTAATGAGCAGTTCTTC. Translation: CASSYGGTLNEQFF.

This chain links TRBV12-3 or TRBV12-4 with TRBJ1-6; 7 positions match TRBD1. The CDR3 loop spans 15 amino acids. Germline trimming cut 6 bases from V and 5 bases from J; bases unmatched to any gene: 7. The CDR3 spells CASSGQGTDNSPLHF. CDR3 sequence (DNA): TGTGCCAGCAGCGGACAAGGGACAGATAATTCACCCCTCCACTTT.